What follows are 5 T cell receptor beta chains derived from one specimen sequenced in a study of PD-1 blockade in classical Hodgkin lymphoma. The data were produced by immunoSEQ multiplex PCR, yet TCRdb's version contains in-frame clones alone and is incomplete. The sample lists 89,000 or so clones, around nine tenths seen once, with approximately 2.4% in the top ten. Every single patient, without exception, relapsed after autologous stem cell transplantation, and brentuximab vedotin exposure varied. The sample consisted of peripheral blood mononuclear cells (PBMCs), taken before the second cycle of nivolumab. Receptors were obtained from a human donor with classical Hodgkin lymphoma.

CDR3: CASSLHAGGGGNYGYTF. The CDR3, as DNA: TGTGCCAGCAGTTTACACGCAGGGGGGGGCGGAAACTATGGCTACACCTTC. The chain recombines TRBV27 with TRBJ1-2; 7 nucleotides agree with TRBD1. V lost 2 bases and J lost 2; bases outside the gene matches: 11. The CDR3 has 17 residues. CDR1 and CDR2 from the germline V gene are MNHEY and SMNVEV (reference sequence).

The genes are TRBV5-1 and TRBJ2-7; D is ambiguous. V lost 0 bases and J 2 bases, leaving 9 bases between the germline ends. The CDR3 covers 14 residues. The germline V gene encodes CDR1 SGHRS and CDR2 YFSETQ. CDR3 coding DNA: TGCGCCAGCAGCTTGGATCTCGGAACCTACGAGCAGTACTTC. Translation gives CASSLDLGTYEQYF. The full variable domain, with the rest looked up from reference TRBV5-1 and TRBJ2-7, is KAGVTQTPRYLIKTRGQQVTLSCSPISGHRSVSWYQQTPGQGLQFLFEYFSETQRNKGNFPGRFSGRQFSNSRSEMNVSTLELGDSALYLCASSLDLGTYEQYFGPGTRLTVT.

The chain uses TRBV5-6 and TRBJ2-6, with D unresolved. The CDR3 runs 19 residues. Trimming shortened V by 4 bases and J by 0 bases, and 20 bases separated the two germline ends. Germline CDR1 reads SGHDT; CDR2 reads YYEEEE. The chain's CDR3 is CASSTRHAAAPSGANVLTF. The CDR3 bases are TGTGCCAGCAGCACCCGACACGCGGCGGCACCCTCTGGGGCCAACGTCCTGACTTTC.

About this clone itself: An end of the junction differs from the germline gene, which may be a read error. This CDR3 is CASSPSHNEQFF. CDR3 coding DNA: TGTGCCAGCAGTCCCTCCCACAATGAGCAGTTCTTC. The V and J genes are TRBV28 and TRBJ2-1, with unresolved D. The CDR3 extends over 12 amino acids. From germline, CDR1 is MDHEN and CDR2 SYDVKM.

This clone has a single count. The V and J genes are TRBV4-2 and TRBJ2-3; 7 nucleotides agree with TRBD2. V was clipped by 1 base and J by 6 bases; unmatched bases: 16. Germline V CDR1 and CDR2: LGHNA, YNFKEQ. This CDR3 is 18 amino acids long. For the CDR3, the DNA is TGTGCCAGCAGCCAAGTCGTCGGCGGGGGTCGATGGTCCGATACGCAGTATTTT. It specifies CASSQVVGGGRWSDTQYF.